This T cell receptor (beta chain) was identified in a study of early T cells in non-severe SARS-CoV-2 infection. This clonotype turned up a few times. Trimming took 4 bases from V and 0 from J, leaving 10 bases between them. CDR1 MNHEY and CDR2 SMNVEV come from the germline V gene (reference sequence). The CDR3 consists of 14 residues. Using its own MiXCR run on the 5' RACE reads, TCRdb lists one record per CDR3 protein. The sample lists around 76,000 distinct CDR3 sequences, around 11% occurring once. V and J are TRBV27 and TRBJ2-7, with D unclear. Sequenced input: whole blood. The sequence was collected from an adult who was a healthcare worker with PCR-confirmed SARS-CoV-2 infection or an uninfected control (not recorded which). CDR3 residues: CASSSPGLSYEQYF. The CDR3 nucleotides read TGTGCCAGCAGTTCACCGGGCCTCTCCTACGAGCAGTACTTC.